These 20 T cell receptor beta chains originate from one sample sequenced in a study of T cell responses to AZD1222 COVID-19 vaccine. Clones were read by immunoSEQ multiplex PCR, and TCRdb kept only the in-frame ones, dropping some. The sample contains roughly 100,000 clones, approximately 81% of which appear only once. The sequences come from peripheral blood, collected on day 0 of AZD1222 vaccination. The receptor set was obtained from an adult in good health.

This chain joins TRBV5-1 and TRBJ1-1; 7 bases agree with TRBD1. CDR1 SGHRS and CDR2 YFSETQ come from the germline V gene. Unmatched junction bases numbered 3, after V lost 3 bases and J lost 1 base. This CDR3 contains 14 residues. CDR3 nucleotides: TGCGCCAGCAGCTCGGACAGGTCGAACACTGAAGCTTTCTTT. It encodes CASSSDRSNTEAFF.

The chain uses TRBV10-3 and TRBJ1-6; TRBD1 matches 8 bases. Germline-derived CDR1 and CDR2 are ENHRY and SYGVKD. V dropped 7 bases and J dropped 5; count of bases not matched to a gene: 4. The CDR3 is made up of 14 amino acids. CDR3 loop: CAIKGQANNSPLHF. The CDR3 nucleotides read TGTGCCATCAAGGGACAGGCCAATAATTCACCCCTCCACTTT.

This clone appeared a single time. The genes are TRBV19 and TRBJ2-1, with D perhaps matching TRBD2 (6 bases). Germline CDR1 is LNHDA and CDR2 is SQIVND (reference sequence). Trimming shortened V by 6 bases and J by 0 bases, and 6 bases separated the two germline ends. The CDR3 covers 13 residues. As DNA, the CDR3 is TGTGCCAGTAGACTAGCCTCCTACAATGAGCAGTTCTTC. Amino acids: CASRLASYNEQFF.

The V and J genes are TRBV5-1 and TRBJ2-2; D might be TRBD2 (7 bases). Germline assignment: CDR1 SGHRS and CDR2 YFSETQ. The CDR3 is 15 residues long. Trimming shortened V by 8 bases and J by 3 bases, and 17 bases separated the two germline ends. CDR3 in amino acids: CASATGGSYTGELFF. CDR3 coding DNA: TGCGCCAGTGCTACGGGGGGCAGTTACACCGGGGAGCTGTTTTTT.

The chain employs TRBV5-8 and TRBJ1-2; maybe TRBD1 (5 bases). This CDR3 has 14 amino acids. Germline CDR1 SGHTS, CDR2 YDEGEE. Trimming shortened V by 4 bases and J by 0 bases, and 10 bases separated the two germline ends. CDR3 sequence reads: CASSPGYTNYGYTF. The CDR3 DNA follows: TGTGCCAGCAGCCCAGGGTATACTAACTATGGCTACACCTTC.

This clone showed up just a few times. This chain links TRBV4-3 with TRBJ1-2, with D possibly matching TRBD1 (6 bases). The CDR3 has 15 residues. V gave up 3 bases and J gave up 4 bases, with 15 bases separating them. The germline CDR1 and CDR2 sequences are LGHNA and YSLEER. The CDR3 DNA follows: TGCGCCAGCAGCCAGAGCCCGGACAGCATCTATGGCTACACCTTC. Its protein is CASSQSPDSIYGYTF.

A remark on this clone: This specimen includes other DNA sequences encoding the same CDR3. The chain links TRBV15 to TRBJ1-1; no reliable D call. Trimming shortened V by 0 bases and J by 1 base, and 3 bases separated the two germline ends. Germline V gene lookup returns CDR1 LNHNV and CDR2 YYDKDF (reference sequence). The CDR3 extends over 13 amino acids. Written as DNA, the CDR3 is TGTGCCACCAGCAGAGATAGGAACACTGAAGCTTTCTTT. This gives the protein CATSRDRNTEAFF.

The CDR3 here is CASTGVADTQYF. DNA for the CDR3: TGTGCCAGTACAGGGGTAGCAGATACGCAGTATTTT. This rearrangement joins TRBV12-3 or TRBV12-4 to TRBJ2-3, with 7 bases matching TRBD1. V was clipped by 9 bases and J by 4 bases; unmatched bases: 4. The CDR3 spans 12 residues.

This clone was seen a single time. J is TRBJ2-5 and V is TRBV2; 7 nucleotides agree with TRBD1. Germline CDR1 SNHLY, CDR2 FYNNEI. The CDR3 length is 15 residues. V dropped 6 bases and J dropped 0; count of bases not matched to a gene: 7. The DNA of the CDR3 is TGTGCCAGCAGACCCCCGGGACAGCACCAAGAGACCCAGTACTTC. It translates to CASRPPGQHQETQYF.

The chain combines TRBV6-6 with TRBJ2-3; 16 bases are a match to TRBD2. CDR3 length: 19 amino acids. CDR1 MNHNY and CDR2 SVGAGI come from the germline V gene (reference sequence). Trimming removed 6 bases from V and 4 bases from J; junction bases left unmatched: 13. DNA for the CDR3: TGTGCCAGCAGCTACCCGCCGGGACTAGCGGGAGGGAACCCAGATACGCAGTATTTT. Translated, it gives CASSYPPGLAGGNPDTQYF.

This rearrangement joins TRBV5-1 to TRBJ1-2, with TRBD1 matching over 10 bases. Germline V gene data show CDR1 as SGHRS and CDR2 as YFSETQ. The CDR3 consists of 14 residues. V shed 4 bases, J shed 6 bases, and the junction held 6 bases outside the gene matches. CDR3 sequence reads: CASSGGQGENGYTF. The CDR3 region has the DNA TGCGCCAGCAGCGGAGGACAGGGGGAAAATGGCTACACCTTC.

The V call is TRBV7-2, the J call TRBJ1-5; D gene uncertain. Trimming took off 0 bases at V and 6 bases at J, with 9 bases between the two ends. This CDR3 has 14 amino acids. Germline CDR1 is SGHTA and CDR2 is FQGNSA. The CDR3 nucleotides are TGTGCCAGCAGCTTAGCCGGTCGCGGTCAGCCCCAGCATTTT. It translates to CASSLAGRGQPQHF.

The genes are TRBV27 and TRBJ1-4, with a tentative D call TRBD1 (5 bases). The V end lost 3 bases, the J end lost 2 bases, and 7 bases lay between the germline ends. The CDR3 runs to 14 residues. Per germline, CDR1 MNHEY and CDR2 SMNVEV (reference sequence). The DNA of the CDR3 is TGTGCCAGCAGTTTGGGACGGACTAATGAAAAACTGTTTTTT. This codes for CASSLGRTNEKLFF.

The chain combines TRBV5-8 with TRBJ1-2; TRBD1 matches 10 bases. The CDR3 has 17 residues. V dropped 4 bases and J dropped 1; count of bases not matched to a gene: 10. Germline values: CDR1 SGHTS, CDR2 YDEGEE. This CDR3 is CASSRPGTGASNYGYTF. CDR3 DNA: TGTGCCAGCAGCCGTCCCGGGACAGGGGCCAGTAACTATGGCTACACCTTC. Full variable domain (missing parts from reference TRBV5-8 and TRBJ1-2): EAGVTQSPTHLIKTRGQQATLRCSPISGHTSVYWYQQALGLGLQFLLWYDEGEERNRGNFPPRFSGRQFPNYSSELNVNALELEDSALYLCASSRPGTGASNYGYTFGSGTRLTVV.

The chain carries TRBV12-3 or TRBV12-4 and TRBJ1-2, with a weak D call TRBD1 (5 bases). Trimming pared 7 bases from V and 2 bases from J, leaving 11 bases between. The CDR3 covers 13 residues. Here the CDR3 DNA reads TGTGCCAGCAACCTCGGGGGGAACTATGGCTACACCTTC. Residues: CASNLGGNYGYTF.

The V and J genes are TRBV7-9 and TRBJ1-5; perhaps TRBD1 as D (6 bases). Trimming pared 5 bases from V and 2 bases from J, leaving 13 bases between. The germline V gene has CDR1 SEHNR and CDR2 FQNEAQ (reference sequence). The CDR3 spans 15 residues. For the CDR3, the DNA is TGTGCCAGCAGCCCTACAGGGCTCGGCAATCAGCCCCAGCATTTT. This translates into CASSPTGLGNQPQHF.

The V call is TRBV5-1, the J call TRBJ1-1, with D possibly matching TRBD1 (5 bases). Per the germline V gene, CDR1 is SGHRS and CDR2 is YFSETQ. This CDR3 has 13 residues. With 3 bases removed from V and 2 bases from J, the gap between germline ends came to 8 bases. Here the CDR3 reads CASSYGTNTEAFF. The CDR3 bases are TGCGCCAGCAGCTATGGGACTAACACTGAAGCTTTCTTT. Together with reference TRBV5-1 and TRBJ1-1, the CDR3 gives the full variable domain: KAGVTQTPRYLIKTRGQQVTLSCSPISGHRSVSWYQQTPGQGLQFLFEYFSETQRNKGNFPGRFSGRQFSNSRSEMNVSTLELGDSALYLCASSYGTNTEAFFGQGTRLTVV.

The V and J genes are TRBV6-5 and TRBJ1-4, with 10 bases fitting TRBD1. This CDR3 is 15 amino acids long. V lost 5 bases, J lost 6 bases, and 6 bases stayed unmatched. Germline V gene data show CDR1 as MNHEY and CDR2 as SVGAGI. CDR3 sequence (DNA): TGTGCCAGCAGTACCGGACAGGGGGGATATGAAAAACTGTTTTTT. This gives the protein CASSTGQGGYEKLFF.

The chain links TRBV18 to TRBJ1-6, with D possibly being TRBD1 (5 bases). This CDR3 has 14 amino acids. Germline CDR1 KGHSH, CDR2 LQKENI. V was cut by 3 bases and J by 6 bases, with 9 bases left in between. The CDR3 sequence: CASSPDSGNSPLHF. CDR3 bases: TGTGCCAGCTCACCCGACAGTGGTAATTCACCCCTCCACTTT. Full variable domain (missing parts from reference TRBV18 and TRBJ1-6): NAGVMQNPRHLVRRRGQEARLRCSPMKGHSHVYWYRQLPEEGLKFMVYLQKENIIDESGMPKERFSAEFPKEGPSILRIQQVVRGDSAAYFCASSPDSGNSPLHFGNGTRLTVT.

Details on this clone: At the DNA level, this CDR3 is encoded by other sequences in the same sample as well. The chain employs TRBV9 and TRBJ1-5; D is perhaps TRBD1 (5 bases). V lost 0 bases, J lost 4 bases, and 8 bases lay in between. CDR1 is SGDLS and CDR2 is YYNGEE in the germline V gene. The CDR3 covers 14 residues. The CDR3 nucleotides read TGTGCCAGCAGCGTAGACGGGGCGAATCAGCCCCAGCATTTT. This sequence encodes CASSVDGANQPQHF.